The 26 T cell receptor beta chains reported below all come from one sample, sequenced in a study of blood T cells in healthy people across ages. A J-beta primer mix and a sample-barcoded 5' primer were used in a second PCR of roughly 7 to 12 cycles. TCRdb passed the 5' RACE reads through MiXCR, listing each CDR3 protein once. The data show around 280,000 distinct CDR3 sequences, roughly 27% seen once. The source material was blood. These receptors were taken from a woman in her seventies in good health.

V gene TRBV20-1 combines with J gene TRBJ2-5, with 13 nucleotides matching TRBD2. The CDR3 has 18 amino acids. Per germline, CDR1 DFQATT and CDR2 SNEGSKA (reference sequence). V dropped 4 bases and J dropped 3; count of bases not matched to a gene: 14. CDR3 nucleotides: TGCAGTGCTAACAAGGGACACCGAGGACTAGCGGGGGAAGAGACCCAGTACTTC. Translated: CSANKGHRGLAGEETQYF.

As concerns this clonotype: This is likely a read error, given that the CDR3 carries no conserved phenylalanine or tryptophan at its end. The chain employs TRBV7-2 and TRBJ2-7; D gene unclear. Germline CDR1 reads SGHTA; CDR2 reads FQGNSA. V lost 1 base and J lost 6, with 10 bases in between. CDR3 length: 13 residues. CDR3 loop: CASSLDASAEQYL. The CDR3 DNA reads TGTGCCAGCAGCTTAGACGCCTCAGCCGAGCAGTACCTC.

The rearrangement uses TRBV6-2 or TRBV6-3 and TRBJ2-1; 10 bases align to TRBD2. The CDR3 has 15 residues. Germline V gene lookup returns CDR1 MNHEY and CDR2 SVGEGT. Unmatched junction bases numbered 4, after V lost 6 bases and J lost 2 bases. The CDR3 spells CASRSGLAPYNEQFF. For the CDR3, the DNA is TGTGCCAGCAGGTCGGGACTAGCGCCCTACAATGAGCAGTTCTTC.

The J gene is TRBJ1-5, the V gene TRBV12-3 or TRBV12-4; D remains ambiguous. The CDR3 loop spans 13 amino acids. Trimming took 2 bases from V and 9 from J, leaving 11 bases between them. The CDR3 loop is CASSLSAVVPQHF. The CDR3 DNA reads as TGTGCCAGCAGTTTATCCGCGGTGGTGCCCCAGCATTTT.

This chain joins TRBV9 and TRBJ2-2; D is perhaps TRBD1 (5 bases). In germline, CDR1 is SGDLS, CDR2 YYNGEE. Trimming left V 3 bases short and J 2 bases short, with 14 bases between. The CDR3 runs 16 residues. The CDR3 sequence: CASSASTGSNTGELFF. The CDR3, as DNA: TGTGCCAGCAGCGCCTCAACAGGTTCCAACACCGGGGAGCTGTTTTTT.

On this clonotype: The germline gene is not matched at one end of the junction; a read error may be the cause. V and J are TRBV6-6 and TRBJ2-5; 11 bases fit TRBD1. The length of the CDR3 is 14 residues. Germline-derived CDR1 and CDR2 are MNHNY and SVGAGI (reference sequence). The CDR3 loop reads CASSEPGQGVFEDF. CDR3 DNA: TGTGCCAGCAGCGAGCCGGGACAGGGGGTCTTCGAGGACTTC.

This clonotype was seen a handful of times. J is TRBJ1-1 and V is TRBV20-1; tentatively, D is TRBD1 (5 bases). There are 14 residues in the CDR3. From germline, CDR1 is DFQATT and CDR2 SNEGSKA (reference sequence). V lost 3 bases to trimming and J lost 0 bases, with 11 bases between them. The CDR3 sequence is CSARKDTLNTEAFF. CDR3 nucleotides: TGCAGTGCTAGGAAGGACACTTTGAACACTGAAGCTTTCTTT.

This rearrangement joins TRBV28 to TRBJ2-5, with TRBD2 matching 9 bases. The tail of the sequence fits TRBJ2-1 better, so the J call may be wrong. The germline V gene encodes CDR1 MDHEN and CDR2 SYDVKM. The CDR3 runs 18 residues. Here the CDR3 reads CASSLPRGGTDTYNEQFF. Here the CDR3 DNA reads TGTGCCAGCAGTCTACCGCGGGGGGGCACTGATACCTACAATGAGCAGTTCTTC.

The chain carries TRBV20-1 and TRBJ2-7, with D possibly being TRBD1 or TRBD2 (5 bases each). The CDR3 is made up of 14 amino acids. Germline CDR1 reads DFQATT; CDR2 reads SNEGSKA (reference sequence). The ends were cut back, 0 bases at V and 3 bases at J, with 12 bases in the middle. CDR3: CSARDSGRGYEQYF. As DNA, the CDR3 is TGCAGTGCTAGAGACAGCGGAAGGGGCTACGAGCAGTACTTC.

This clonotype was seen a handful of times. The J gene is TRBJ1-1, the V gene TRBV11-2; unclear D gene. The V gene's germline CDR1 is SGHAT and CDR2 FQNNGV. V lost 5 bases, J lost 5 bases, and 18 bases lay in between. The CDR3 has 15 amino acids. CDR3 loop: CASSPQVVTRTEAFF. The CDR3 DNA reads TGTGCCAGCAGCCCGCAAGTAGTGACTCGAACTGAAGCTTTCTTT. Full variable domain (remainder filled in from reference TRBV11-2 and TRBJ1-1): EAGVAQSPRYKIIEKRQSVAFWCNPISGHATLYWYQQILGQGPKLLIQFQNNGVVDDSQLPKDRFSAERLKGVDSTLKIQPAKLEDSAVYLCASSPQVVTRTEAFFGQGTRLTVV.

V gene TRBV7-2 combines with J gene TRBJ1-4, with D unclear. The V gene's germline CDR1 is SGHTA and CDR2 FQGNSA. Between the trimmed V and J ends, which lost 6 bases and 0 bases, there was a span of 8 bases. This CDR3 comprises 14 residues. The CDR3 region is CASSRVATNEKLFF. The CDR3 bases are TGTGCCAGCAGTCGCGTCGCAACTAATGAAAAACTGTTTTTT.

V is TRBV6-6 and J is TRBJ2-3, with D possibly being TRBD1 or TRBD2 (5 bases each). CDR1 and CDR2 from the germline V gene are MNHNY and SVGAGI (reference sequence). The CDR3 is 16 amino acids. V gave up 4 bases and J gave up 4 bases, with 18 bases separating them. DNA for the CDR3: TGTGCCAGCAGTTTAGGATCGAGGGGTGGGTCAGATACGCAGTATTTT. This translates into CASSLGSRGGSDTQYF.

A note on this clonotype: This could be a read error, since a much larger clone is one nucleotide away. J is TRBJ2-5 and V is TRBV5-1, with D hard to call. The V end lost 4 bases, the J end lost 6 bases, and 16 bases lay between the germline ends. CDR1 and CDR2 from the germline V gene are SGHRS and YFSETQ. This CDR3 comprises 14 residues. The CDR3 protein is CASSIQDSGKTQYF. The CDR3 coding sequence is TGCGCCAGCAGCATACAAGACTCGGGCAAGACCCAGTACTTC.

As to this clonotype: A read error may account for a junction end that differs from germline. The CDR3 nucleotides read TGCAGTGCTAGAGGGACCCTTCCCAATGAGCAGTTATTC. As protein: CSARGTLPNEQLF. The J gene is TRBJ2-1, the V gene TRBV20-1; D remains unclear. Germline V gene data show CDR1 as DFQATT and CDR2 as SNEGSKA (reference sequence). The CDR3 spans 13 residues.

This clonotype was counted only a few times. This rearrangement joins TRBV6-5 to TRBJ2-7; no reliable D call. V was cut by 4 bases and J by 4 bases, with 8 bases left in between. In germline, CDR1 is MNHEY, CDR2 SVGAGI. CDR3 size: 12 residues. This CDR3 is CASSFNGYEQYF. CDR3 nucleotide sequence: TGTGCCAGCAGTTTTAACGGGTACGAGCAGTACTTC.

The chain is built from TRBV4-1 and TRBJ2-7; TRBD1 matches 9 bases. The germline V gene has CDR1 MGHRA and CDR2 YSYEKL. V dropped 8 bases and J dropped 3; count of bases not matched to a gene: 14. The CDR3 spans 16 residues. The CDR3 protein is CASCLAPQGASYEQYF. DNA of the CDR3: TGCGCCAGCTGCCTTGCCCCACAGGGGGCGAGCTACGAGCAGTACTTC.

This clonotype was counted only a few times. V and J are TRBV19 and TRBJ2-7, with D perhaps matching TRBD1 or TRBD2 (6 bases each). V lost 8 bases and J 3 bases, leaving 17 bases between the germline ends. This CDR3 has 14 residues. CDR1 is LNHDA, CDR2 SQIVND, per germline (reference sequence). The CDR3 coding sequence is TGTGCCAGTCCAAAAGGCGGGACAATCTACGAGCAGTACTTC. Translating gives CASPKGGTIYEQYF.

V and J are TRBV2 and TRBJ2-4, with 11 bases matching TRBD2. CDR3 length: 20 amino acids. Germline V gives CDR1 SNHLY, CDR2 FYNNEI. V was pared by 6 bases and J by 0 bases, with 16 bases of the junction left unmatched. CDR3 DNA: TGTGCCAGCAGAGAACTACGAGGGACTAGCGGAAGCCTAGCCAAAAACATTCAGTACTTC. The encoded protein is CASRELRGTSGSLAKNIQYF. Supplemented by reference TRBV2 and TRBJ2-4, the full variable domain reads EPEVTQTPSHQVTQMGQEVILRCVPISNHLYFYWYRQILGQKVEFLVSFYNNEISEKSEIFDDQFSVERPDGSNFTLKIRSTKLEDSAMYFCASRELRGTSGSLAKNIQYFGAGTRLSVL.

This clonotype was found a few times. The rearrangement links TRBV27 to TRBJ2-3, with 7 nucleotides matching TRBD2. The V segment lost 1 base and the J segment 3 bases; nucleotides outside the gene matches: 4. Germline lookup yields CDR1 MNHEY and CDR2 SMNVEV (reference sequence). The CDR3 sequence is 15 residues long. In DNA form, the CDR3 reads TGTGCCAGCAGTTTATATGCGGGAGTTACAGATACGCAGTATTTT. Its translation: CASSLYAGVTDTQYF.

A single count supports this clonotype. The chain links TRBV29-1 to TRBJ1-5; TRBD1 aligns across 7 bases. The CDR3 has 13 amino acids. Germline trimming cut 4 bases from V and 2 bases from J; bases unmatched to any gene: 2. CDR1 and CDR2 from the germline V gene are SQVTM and ANQGSEA. CDR3 sequence: CSVGQGGNQPQHF. As DNA, the CDR3 is TGCAGCGTTGGACAGGGAGGCAATCAGCCCCAGCATTTT.

This chain links TRBV20-1 with TRBJ2-3; maybe TRBD2 (6 bases). The CDR3 is 13 residues long. Trimming removed 8 bases at V and 4 bases at J, with 16 bases between. Per the germline V gene, CDR1 is DFQATT and CDR2 is SNEGSKA (reference sequence). The CDR3 region has the DNA TGCAGTCCCACGGGGGAGAGAGCAGATACGCAGTATTTT. Its protein is CSPTGERADTQYF.

The chain has TRBV2 and TRBJ2-5, with a tentative D call TRBD1 (5 bases). Germline CDR1 and CDR2: SNHLY and FYNNEI. CDR3 length: 14 residues. Trimming pared 5 bases from V and 5 bases from J, leaving 15 bases between. The CDR3 nucleotides are TGTGCCAGCAGTCCCCTGACAGACTCGGAGACCCAGTACTTC. Amino acids: CASSPLTDSETQYF.

This clonotype came up a few times. The chain couples TRBV29-1 to TRBJ2-5; possibly TRBD1 for D (6 bases). The better agreement between TRBJ2-7 and the DNA end casts doubt on the J call. Germline CDR1 reads SQVTM; CDR2 reads ANQGSEA. The CDR3 has 11 residues. The DNA for the CDR3 is TGCAGTGAAACAGGGAACCACGAGCAGTACTTC. Translation: CSETGNHEQYF.

This clonotype has just a few counts. A read error may produce the germline difference seen at one junction end. This sequence joins TRBV7-7 and TRBJ2-7; TRBD1 or TRBD2 may be the D gene (7 bases each). The CDR3 spans 13 residues. Germline CDR1 reads SSHAT; CDR2 reads FNYEAQ (reference sequence). The CDR3 region is CASSRWGGQEQYF. CDR3 bases: TGTGCTAGCAGCCGATGGGGGGGACAGGAGCAGTACTTC.

The rearrangement links TRBV6-5 to TRBJ1-3; 7 bases align to TRBD1. The CDR3 runs to 15 residues. Per germline, CDR1 MNHEY and CDR2 SVGAGI. Losses at the gene ends were 4 bases for V and 3 bases for J; bases not matched to a gene: 6. CDR3 in amino acids: CASSLTGSFGNTIYF. The CDR3 DNA reads TGTGCCAGCAGTTTGACAGGGTCCTTTGGAAACACCATATATTTT.

The J gene is TRBJ1-4, the V gene TRBV5-1, with D perhaps matching TRBD1 (6 bases). Trimming removed 3 bases from V and 6 bases from J, with 15 bases in between. The CDR3 runs 15 residues. The V gene's germline CDR1 is SGHRS and CDR2 YFSETQ. CDR3: CASSSAGQSDEKLFF. CDR3 bases: TGCGCCAGCAGCTCGGCCGGACAGTCAGATGAAAAACTGTTTTTT. The full variable domain, its missing parts supplied by reference TRBV5-1 and TRBJ1-4, is KAGVTQTPRYLIKTRGQQVTLSCSPISGHRSVSWYQQTPGQGLQFLFEYFSETQRNKGNFPGRFSGRQFSNSRSEMNVSTLELGDSALYLCASSSAGQSDEKLFFGSGTQLSVL.